The 15 T cell receptor beta chains reported below all come from one sample, sequenced in a study of CD8 T cells in ankylosing spondylitis. General observations from the study: Roughly eight highly homologous variants made up a TCR beta motif that seemed to typify ankylosing spondylitis blood.

These receptors' antigens are unknown. TCRdb independently ran MiXCR on the 5' RACE reads; one entry per CDR3 protein. The repertoire includes around 220,000 distinct CDR3 sequences, around 16% of them detected once, and 42% sits in the top ten. The specimen sequenced was blood, either unsorted or a sorted T cell fraction (not recorded which). These receptors were obtained from a male donor with ankylosing spondylitis.

The rearrangement joins TRBV24-1 to TRBJ2-7, with a tentative D call TRBD2 (6 bases). This CDR3 is built from 14 residues. Germline values: CDR1 KGHDR, CDR2 SFDVKD. V lost 12 bases to trimming and J lost 0 bases, with 17 bases between them. The CDR3 is CADVKDGSSYEQYF. The DNA of the CDR3 is TGTGCCGACGTAAAAGACGGGAGCTCCTACGAGCAGTACTTC.

The CDR3 region has the DNA TGTGCCAGCAGTTTCGGCAGGGGGCTGACCGGGGAGCTGTTTTTT. This translates into CASSFGRGLTGELFF. The J gene is TRBJ2-2, the V gene TRBV12-3 or TRBV12-4; 8 positions agree with TRBD1. The CDR3 consists of 15 residues. V shed 3 bases, J shed 5 bases, and the junction held 5 bases outside the gene matches.

The chain employs TRBV3-1 and TRBJ1-1; D not resolved. Germline CDR1 and CDR2: LGHDT and YNNKEL (reference sequence). The CDR3 contains 16 residues. Trimming cost V 3 bases and J 1 base, with 15 bases left between them. The CDR3 DNA sequence: TGTGCCAGCAGCCATGGGTGGAGATCAAGGAACACTGAAGCTTTCTTT. Residues: CASSHGWRSRNTEAFF.

The rearrangement links TRBV9 to TRBJ1-2; TRBD1 aligns across 11 bases. V was clipped by 3 bases and J by 6 bases; unmatched bases: 7. The CDR3 runs to 15 residues. Germline assignment: CDR1 SGDLS and CDR2 YYNGEE. The CDR3 protein is CASSARTGGADGYTF. CDR3 DNA sequence: TGTGCCAGCAGCGCCAGGACAGGGGGCGCGGATGGCTACACCTTC.

This clonotype came up many times. V usage is TRBV12-3 or TRBV12-4 and J usage is TRBJ2-1, with 8 bases lining up with TRBD2. V was pared by 6 bases and J by 0 bases, with 7 bases of the junction left unmatched. The CDR3 covers 16 residues. CDR3 loop: CASRVAGLSSYNEQFF. The CDR3 nucleotides are TGTGCCAGCAGAGTAGCGGGACTAAGCTCCTACAATGAGCAGTTCTTC.

This clonotype was counted many times. The chain has TRBV12-3 or TRBV12-4 and TRBJ1-2; 9 bases are a match to TRBD1. The CDR3 contains 13 residues. The trim removed 6 bases at V and 5 bases at J, leaving 4 bases unmatched. The CDR3 nucleotides read TGTGCCAGCAGCCAGACAGGGGGTTATGGCTACACCTTC. Translated: CASSQTGGYGYTF.

This chain joins TRBV11-2 and TRBJ2-1; D remains unclear. This CDR3 has 19 amino acids. V lost 3 bases and J 0 bases, leaving 21 bases between the germline ends. CDR1 and CDR2 (germline): SGHAT, FQNNGV. CDR3 bases: TGTGCCAGCAGCTTTAATCGATTGGTAAGCAGTAGCTCCTACAATGAGCAGTTCTTC. Translating it yields CASSFNRLVSSSSYNEQFF.

The chain links TRBV5-1 to TRBJ2-3; TRBD1 or TRBD2 may be the D gene (6 bases each). CDR1 and CDR2 from the germline V gene are SGHRS and YFSETQ. The V and J ends lost 2 bases and 0 bases respectively, with 10 bases between them. This CDR3 spans 15 amino acids. DNA of the CDR3: TGCGCCAGCAGCTTTAGGGGGACTAGCACAGATACGCAGTATTTT. It specifies CASSFRGTSTDTQYF.

The chain combines TRBV6-5 with TRBJ2-5, with D unclear. The germline V gene has CDR1 MNHEY and CDR2 SVGAGI. This CDR3 has 13 residues. The V end was cut by 2 bases, the J end by 5 bases, with 9 bases between. This CDR3 reads CASSYGVGETQYF. The CDR3 DNA is TGTGCCAGCAGTTACGGGGTCGGGGAGACCCAGTACTTC.

The sample holds a few counts of this clonotype. The chain employs TRBV15 and TRBJ2-3; D gene ambiguous. The length of the CDR3 is 12 residues. V was trimmed by 5 bases and J by 4 bases, leaving 7 bases between them. CDR1 LNHNV and CDR2 YYDKDF come from the germline V gene (reference sequence). DNA of the CDR3: TGTGCCACCAGCCCCCATCCAGATACGCAGTATTTT. It yields the protein CATSPHPDTQYF.

This clonotype turned up a few times. The chain carries TRBV24-1 and TRBJ2-4, with unresolved D. CDR1 and CDR2 from the germline V gene are KGHDR and SFDVKD. V lost 11 bases and J lost 0, with 10 bases in between. The CDR3 is 13 residues long. The CDR3 region is CAILGLAKNIQYF. CDR3 DNA sequence: TGTGCCATCCTGGGATTAGCCAAAAACATTCAGTACTTC.

V and J are TRBV20-1 and TRBJ1-1; TRBD1 matches at 11 bases. CDR3 length: 14 residues. CDR1 and CDR2 (germline): DFQATT, SNEGSKA (reference sequence). CDR3 amino acids: CSTPYRTGGPEAFF. In DNA form, the CDR3 reads TGCAGCACCCCGTATCGGACAGGGGGCCCTGAAGCTTTCTTT.

This clonotype was counted a few times. The chain carries TRBV7-9 and TRBJ2-2; TRBD2 aligns across 10 bases. The germline V gene encodes CDR1 SEHNR and CDR2 FQNEAQ (reference sequence). The V and J ends lost 5 bases and 4 bases, in that order; junction bases with no gene match: 7. The CDR3 extends over 16 amino acids. CDR3: CASSPFRTSGTGELFF. The CDR3 DNA reads TGTGCCAGCAGCCCGTTCCGGACTAGCGGCACCGGGGAGCTGTTTTTT.

This chain joins TRBV10-3 and TRBJ2-5; no definite D call. The V end lost 3 bases, the J end lost 4 bases, and 12 bases lay between the germline ends. The CDR3 spans 14 residues. Germline V lookup: CDR1 ENHRY, CDR2 SYGVKD. CDR3: CAISEGDSRETQYF. In DNA form, the CDR3 reads TGTGCCATCAGTGAAGGTGATAGCAGAGAGACCCAGTACTTC.

This clonotype was found a few times. The CDR3, as DNA: TGTGCCATCAGTACGACTAGCGGTACCGGGGAGCTGTTTTTT. Its translation: CAISTTSGTGELFF. The chain employs TRBV10-3 and TRBJ2-2; 9 bases are shared with TRBD2. J was trimmed by 5 bases and V by 5 bases; bases with no gene match: 3. The CDR3 loop spans 14 amino acids. CDR1 and CDR2 from the germline V gene are ENHRY and SYGVKD.